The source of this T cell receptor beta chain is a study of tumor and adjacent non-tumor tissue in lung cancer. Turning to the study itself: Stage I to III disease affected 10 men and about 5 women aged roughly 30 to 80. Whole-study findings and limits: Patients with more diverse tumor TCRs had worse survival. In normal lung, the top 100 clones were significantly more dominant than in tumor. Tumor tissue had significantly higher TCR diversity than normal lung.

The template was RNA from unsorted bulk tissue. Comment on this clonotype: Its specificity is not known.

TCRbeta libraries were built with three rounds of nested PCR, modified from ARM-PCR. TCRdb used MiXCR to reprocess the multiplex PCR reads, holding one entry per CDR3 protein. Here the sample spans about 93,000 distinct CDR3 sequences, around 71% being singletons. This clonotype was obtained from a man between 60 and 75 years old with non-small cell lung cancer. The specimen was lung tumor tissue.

The CDR3 loop is CTSSLHGLAIQETQYF. The DNA of the CDR3 is TGTACTAGCAGCTTACACGGACTAGCCATCCAAGAGACCCAGTACTTC. J is TRBJ2-5 and V is TRBV11-2, with TRBD2 matching over 8 bases. The V gene's germline CDR1 is SGHAT and CDR2 FQNNGV. CDR3 length equals 16 residues. The full variable domain, rest sourced from reference TRBV11-2 and TRBJ2-5, is EAGVAQSPRYKIIEKRQSVAFWCNPISGHATLYWYQQILGQGPKLLIQFQNNGVVDDSQLPKDRFSAERLKGVDSTLKIQPAKLEDSAVYLCTSSLHGLAIQETQYFGPGTRLLVL.